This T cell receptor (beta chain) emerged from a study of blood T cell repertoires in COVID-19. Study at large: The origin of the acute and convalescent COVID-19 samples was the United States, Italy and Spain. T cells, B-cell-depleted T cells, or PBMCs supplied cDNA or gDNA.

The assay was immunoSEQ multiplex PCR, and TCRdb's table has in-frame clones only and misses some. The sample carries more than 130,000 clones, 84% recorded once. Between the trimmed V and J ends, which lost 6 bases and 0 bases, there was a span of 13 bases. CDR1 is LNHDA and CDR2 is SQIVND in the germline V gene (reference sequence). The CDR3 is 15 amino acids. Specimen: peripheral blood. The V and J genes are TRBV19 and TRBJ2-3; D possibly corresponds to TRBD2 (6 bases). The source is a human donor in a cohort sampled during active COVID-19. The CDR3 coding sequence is TGTGCCAGTAGCCTTCTAGCGACTAGCACAGATACGCAGTATTTT. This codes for CASSLLATSTDTQYF.